The next 29 T cell receptor beta chains were all read from a single sample in a study of shared clonotypes between healthy human individuals. CD45RO-negative, CCR7-positively selected cells formed the naive CD8 fraction, excluding terminally differentiated effector memory CD45RA+ cells. TCRdb's table, derived via immunoSEQ multiplex PCR, lists solely in-frame clones and lacks some. Among about 2.2 million clones, 93% were seen once, and the ten largest hold around 1.7%. Sample: naive CD8+ T cells from PBMCs. The receptor set was obtained from a man younger than 30 in good health. Some clones in this sample may be carry-over from other donors' samples.

Of note for this clone: The sample has other DNA sequences that encode this CDR3 too. This chain connects TRBV18 to TRBJ2-2, with 7 bases lining up with TRBD1. J lost 0 bases, V lost 0 bases, and 1 base had no gene match. The CDR3 is made up of 16 amino acids. Germline CDR1 reads KGHSH; CDR2 reads LQKENI. The CDR3 protein is CASSPPDRANTGELFF. The CDR3 DNA follows: TGTGCCAGCTCACCACCAGACAGGGCGAACACCGGGGAGCTGTTTTTT.

The sample holds one count of this clone. This CDR3 is CASSLETSNSANEQFF. Written as DNA, the CDR3 is TGCGCCAGCAGCTTGGAGACTAGTAATTCGGCCAATGAGCAGTTCTTC. The V gene is TRBV5-1, the J gene TRBJ2-1; a possible D gene is TRBD2 (6 bases). Germline V lookup: CDR1 SGHRS, CDR2 YFSETQ. The CDR3 has 16 amino acids. Trimming removed 0 bases from V and 6 bases from J, with 16 bases in between.

The chain uses TRBV6-1 and TRBJ2-7, with 8 bases identical to TRBD1. The CDR3 is made up of 15 amino acids. J gave up 3 bases and V 2 bases, and 6 bases lay outside the gene matches. Germline V CDR1 and CDR2: MNHNS, SASEGT. CDR3 coding DNA: TGTGCCAGCAGTGAATTTGGTGACAGGGGCTACGAGCAGTACTTC. Amino acids: CASSEFGDRGYEQYF.

Only one count was recorded for this clone. This chain uses TRBV11-2 with TRBJ2-7; D is uncertain. The V and J ends lost 2 bases and 4 bases respectively, with 6 bases between them. Per the germline V gene, CDR1 is SGHAT and CDR2 is FQNNGV. The CDR3 totals 12 residues. DNA for the CDR3: TGTGCCAGCAGCTTAAATCGTTACGAGCAGTACTTC. Translating it yields CASSLNRYEQYF.

The V and J genes are TRBV9 and TRBJ2-1; 13 bases are a match to TRBD2. CDR3 length equals 16 residues. J was trimmed by 7 bases and V by 3 bases; bases with no gene match: 7. Germline V gene sequence: CDR1 SGDLS, CDR2 YYNGEE. The DNA for the CDR3 is TGTGCCAGCAGCGCGTCACTAGCGGGAGGGCCGAATGAGCAGTTCTTC. It specifies CASSASLAGGPNEQFF.

Comment on this clone: This same CDR3 is encoded by further DNA sequences in the sample. This sequence joins TRBV7-9 and TRBJ2-1; D unresolved. The length of the CDR3 is 12 residues. Trimming left V 1 base short and J 9 bases short, with 7 bases between. Looked up from germline, CDR1 is SEHNR and CDR2 is FQNEAQ (reference sequence). The CDR3 reads CASSLGALEQFF. In DNA form, the CDR3 reads TGTGCCAGCAGCTTAGGGGCGCTTGAGCAGTTCTTC.

This chain links TRBV2 with TRBJ1-1; D not resolved. There are 14 residues in the CDR3. In germline, CDR1 is SNHLY, CDR2 FYNNEI. V lost 7 bases and J lost 0, with 12 bases in between. The CDR3 loop reads CASNENSMNTEAFF. The DNA of the CDR3 is TGTGCCAGCAACGAAAATAGCATGAACACTGAAGCTTTCTTT. The full variable domain, completed using reference TRBV2 and TRBJ1-1, is EPEVTQTPSHQVTQMGQEVILRCVPISNHLYFYWYRQILGQKVEFLVSFYNNEISEKSEIFDDQFSVERPDGSNFTLKIRSTKLEDSAMYFCASNENSMNTEAFFGQGTRLTVV.

The CDR3 reads CASSPTTLAHNEQFF. The CDR3 bases are TGTGCCAGCAGCCCGACGACCCTAGCGCACAATGAGCAGTTCTTC. The chain recombines TRBV7-8 with TRBJ2-1; the D gene is possibly TRBD2 (6 bases). Between the trimmed V and J ends, which lost 5 bases and 5 bases, there was a span of 16 bases. This CDR3 is 15 amino acids long. The germline gives CDR1 SGHVS, CDR2 FQNEAQ.

This clone was detected only once. The gene calls are TRBV4-3 and TRBJ2-7; 7 bases agree with TRBD2. Trimming took 0 bases from V and 5 from J; bases not matched to a gene: 16. The CDR3 covers 18 residues. CDR1 LGHNA and CDR2 YSLEER come from the germline V gene. The CDR3 spells CASSQDRGRAYFVNEQYF. CDR3 coding DNA: TGCGCCAGCAGCCAAGATCGGGGGAGGGCCTACTTTGTCAACGAGCAGTACTTC.

This rearrangement joins TRBV27 to TRBJ2-7; D may correspond to TRBD1 or TRBD2 (7 bases each). CDR3 size: 16 residues. Between the trimmed V and J ends, which lost 5 bases and 3 bases, there was a span of 20 bases. Germline CDR1 and CDR2: MNHEY and SMNVEV (reference sequence). CDR3 nucleotide sequence: TGTGCCAGCAGTCCTTCCCAGGGGGAGGGTGGCTACGAGCAGTACTTC. Its translation: CASSPSQGEGGYEQYF.

The chain carries TRBV7-9 and TRBJ2-1, with a weak D call TRBD1 (6 bases). Trimming removed 5 bases at V and 8 bases at J, with 19 bases between. Germline CDR1 reads SEHNR; CDR2 reads FQNEAQ (reference sequence). The CDR3 covers 15 residues. The CDR3 loop reads CASSPQVLTGHEQFF. The CDR3 nucleotides read TGTGCCAGCAGCCCCCAGGTTTTGACAGGACATGAGCAGTTCTTC.

The rearrangement links TRBV11-2 to TRBJ2-3; D is unresolved. Trimming left V 4 bases short and J 0 bases short, with 8 bases between. CDR1 SGHAT and CDR2 FQNNGV come from the germline V gene. CDR3 length equals 14 residues. CDR3 sequence: CASSSQYSTDTQYF. The CDR3 DNA reads TGTGCCAGCAGCTCGCAGTATAGCACAGATACGCAGTATTTT.

With regard to this clone: This sample also contains other DNA sequences that code for the same CDR3. The rearrangement joins TRBV9 to TRBJ2-1, with D uncertain. The V and J ends lost 0 bases and 1 base respectively, with 8 bases between them. CDR1 and CDR2 from the germline V gene are SGDLS and YYNGEE. This CDR3 has 15 amino acids. The DNA of the CDR3 is TGTGCCAGCAGCGTAGGTTCCGATTCCTACAATGAGCAGTTCTTC. Translated: CASSVGSDSYNEQFF.

To note about this clone: Other DNA sequences within the sample encode an identical CDR3. The chain combines TRBV28 with TRBJ2-7; unclear D gene. Germline V gene sequence: CDR1 MDHEN, CDR2 SYDVKM. The CDR3 is 11 amino acids. V was pared by 2 bases and J by 5 bases, with 4 bases between. CDR3 protein: CASSLSNEQYF. The CDR3, as DNA: TGTGCCAGCAGTTTAAGTAACGAGCAGTACTTC.

The rearrangement links TRBV27 to TRBJ2-1; 7 bases line up with TRBD2. The CDR3 has 15 amino acids. CDR1 and CDR2 (germline): MNHEY, SMNVEV (reference sequence). V dropped 2 bases and J dropped 3; count of bases not matched to a gene: 4. The CDR3 DNA reads as TGTGCCAGCAGTTTAGCAGCGGGAAACTACAATGAGCAGTTCTTC. Its protein is CASSLAAGNYNEQFF.

The CDR3 protein is CASSLSRGQANNEQFF. The CDR3 region has the DNA TGTGCCAGCAGTTTATCCAGAGGACAGGCCAACAATGAGCAGTTCTTC. This rearrangement joins TRBV27 to TRBJ2-1; TRBD1 agrees at 7 bases. This CDR3 spans 16 amino acids. With 0 bases clipped from V and 5 bases from J, the junction kept 7 bases outside the gene matches. CDR1 is MNHEY and CDR2 is SMNVEV in the germline V gene (reference sequence).

J is TRBJ2-1 and V is TRBV6-1; a weak D match, TRBD1 (5 bases). The CDR3 loop spans 15 amino acids. V shed 4 bases and J shed 2 bases, with 12 bases lying between them. Germline V gene sequence: CDR1 MNHNS, CDR2 SASEGT. The CDR3 loop reads CASSVSGNTYNEQFF. As DNA, the CDR3 is TGTGCCAGCAGTGTTTCAGGGAACACCTACAATGAGCAGTTCTTC.

V is TRBV19 and J is TRBJ2-7; TRBD2 aligns across 8 bases. Germline V gene lookup returns CDR1 LNHDA and CDR2 SQIVND (reference sequence). The CDR3 spans 17 residues. V was pared by 1 base and J by 5 bases, with 13 bases of the junction left unmatched. The CDR3 nucleotides read TGTGCCAGTAGTATAGGCCCGACTAGCGTGAGTTTCGACGAGCAGTACTTC. Amino acid sequence: CASSIGPTSVSFDEQYF.

As regards this clone: Other DNA sequences within the sample encode an identical CDR3. The J gene is TRBJ2-7, the V gene TRBV19; no definite D call. CDR3 length: 13 amino acids. The germline V and J ends were trimmed by 3 bases and 0 bases, with 6 bases remaining between them. CDR1 is LNHDA and CDR2 is SQIVND in the germline V gene (reference sequence). CDR3 sequence reads: CASSIFPSYEQYF. CDR3 DNA: TGTGCCAGTAGTATTTTTCCCTCCTACGAGCAGTACTTC.

This chain uses TRBV10-3 with TRBJ1-4, with D perhaps matching TRBD1 (6 bases). The CDR3 runs 14 residues. The germline V gene encodes CDR1 ENHRY and CDR2 SYGVKD. V lost 3 bases and J 5 bases, leaving 10 bases between the germline ends. The CDR3 is CAISDERGNEKLFF. In nucleotides, the CDR3 is TGTGCCATCAGTGACGAGAGGGGGAATGAAAAACTGTTTTTT.

The genes are TRBV9 and TRBJ2-7; 7 bases line up with TRBD2. Trimming took 0 bases from V and 5 from J; bases not matched to a gene: 5. CDR3 length: 14 residues. CDR1 and CDR2 from the germline V gene are SGDLS and YYNGEE. In nucleotides, the CDR3 is TGTGCCAGCAGCGTAGCCGGGAGGTCCCACGAGCAGTACTTC. It encodes CASSVAGRSHEQYF. The full variable domain, its missing parts supplied by reference TRBV9 and TRBJ2-7, is DSGVTQTPKHLITATGQRVTLRCSPRSGDLSVYWYQQSLDQGLQFLIQYYNGEERAKGNILERFSAQQFPDLHSELNLSSLELGDSALYFCASSVAGRSHEQYFGPGTRLTVT.

The gene calls are TRBV7-9 and TRBJ2-1; 10 bases line up with TRBD2. The J segment lost 4 bases and the V segment lost 0 bases, leaving 6 bases of the junction unmatched. CDR1 and CDR2 (germline): SEHNR, FQNEAQ (reference sequence). The CDR3 covers 17 residues. The CDR3 bases are TGTGCCAGCAGCTTAGCTCTAGCGGGAGATTTTTACAATGAGCAGTTCTTC. Protein sequence: CASSLALAGDFYNEQFF.

CDR3 loop: CASSFTYPPDTQYF. For the CDR3, the DNA is TGTGCCAGCAGCTTTACGTACCCCCCAGATACGCAGTATTTT. J is TRBJ2-3 and V is TRBV7-9, with D unresolved. V dropped 3 bases and J dropped 4 bases, with 11 bases sitting between them. Germline values: CDR1 SEHNR, CDR2 FQNEAQ (reference sequence). There are 14 residues in the CDR3.

This clone showed up just once. The chain has TRBV27 and TRBJ2-4, with TRBD1 as a possible D gene (6 bases). V was shortened by 6 bases and J by 2 bases, with 8 bases between the two germline ends. Germline-derived CDR1 and CDR2 are MNHEY and SMNVEV (reference sequence). This CDR3 region has 13 residues. The CDR3 region is CASSRGSKNIQYF. DNA of the CDR3: TGTGCCAGCAGCAGGGGATCCAAAAACATTCAGTACTTC.

The V and J genes are TRBV27 and TRBJ2-7; 10 nucleotides match TRBD2. Trimming took 4 bases from V and 7 from J; bases not matched to a gene: 13. This CDR3 is 16 amino acids long. The germline gives CDR1 MNHEY, CDR2 SMNVEV (reference sequence). The CDR3 sequence: CASSYRSGRASGEQYF. DNA for the CDR3: TGTGCCAGCAGTTACCGAAGCGGGAGGGCCTCTGGGGAGCAGTACTTC.

V is TRBV19 and J is TRBJ1-5; D is unclear. Germline assignment: CDR1 LNHDA and CDR2 SQIVND (reference sequence). V was cut by 4 bases and J by 3 bases, with 7 bases left in between. The CDR3 is made up of 13 amino acids. CDR3 region: CASSTHLNQPQHF. CDR3 bases: TGTGCCAGTAGTACCCACCTCAATCAGCCCCAGCATTTT.

The rearrangement joins TRBV6-5 to TRBJ1-5; no firm D call. Trimming stripped 2 bases from V and 2 bases from J, with 10 bases between. The V gene's germline CDR1 is MNHEY and CDR2 SVGAGI. The CDR3 totals 15 residues. As DNA, the CDR3 is TGTGCCAGCAGTTACACCCGCGGCGGCAATCAGCCCCAGCATTTT. As protein: CASSYTRGGNQPQHF.

The chain couples TRBV27 to TRBJ2-3; TRBD2 aligns across 13 bases. The V gene end was trimmed by 5 bases and the J gene end by 6 bases; junction bases not matched to a gene: 11. The CDR3 extends over 17 amino acids. Germline values: CDR1 MNHEY, CDR2 SMNVEV (reference sequence). CDR3 protein: CASSQAWTSGRPDTQYF. The CDR3 DNA is TGTGCCAGCAGTCAAGCCTGGACTAGCGGGAGACCGGATACGCAGTATTTT.

As to this clone: This specimen includes other DNA sequences encoding the same CDR3. The rearrangement joins TRBV13 to TRBJ2-1; D gene uncertain. V lost 0 bases to trimming and J lost 5 bases, with 8 bases between them. In germline, CDR1 is PRHDT, CDR2 FYEKMQ (reference sequence). The CDR3 spans 14 residues. The CDR3 nucleotides are TGTGCCAGCAGCTTAGGCCGTAGGGACAATGAGCAGTTCTTC. This translates into CASSLGRRDNEQFF.